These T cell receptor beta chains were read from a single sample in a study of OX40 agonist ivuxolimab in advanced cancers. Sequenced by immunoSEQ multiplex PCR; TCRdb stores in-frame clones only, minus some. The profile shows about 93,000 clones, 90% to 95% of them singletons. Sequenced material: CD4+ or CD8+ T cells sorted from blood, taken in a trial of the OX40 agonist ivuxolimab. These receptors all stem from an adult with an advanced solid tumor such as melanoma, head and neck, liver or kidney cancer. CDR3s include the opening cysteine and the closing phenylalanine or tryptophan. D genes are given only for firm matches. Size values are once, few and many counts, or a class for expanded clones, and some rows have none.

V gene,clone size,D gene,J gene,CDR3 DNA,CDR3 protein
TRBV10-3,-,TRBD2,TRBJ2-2,TGTGCCATCATATTAGCGGGGGGGCCTAACACCGGGGAGCTGTTTTTT,CAIILAGGPNTGELFF
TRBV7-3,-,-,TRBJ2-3,TGTGCCAGCAGCTTAACGGGGTTCCCACCAGATACGCAGTATTTT,CASSLTGFPPDTQYF
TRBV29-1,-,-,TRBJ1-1,TGCAGCGTTGAATCCCCTACTGAAGCTTTCTTT,CSVESPTEAFF
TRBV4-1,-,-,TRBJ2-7,TGCGCCAGCAGTTTACTGGGTTCCTACGAGCAGTACTTC,CASSLLGSYEQYF
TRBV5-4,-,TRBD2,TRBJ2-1,TGTGCCAGCAGCTTGGTCGGTTTGGGGGGGTCCTACAATGAGCAGTTCTTC,CASSLVGLGGSYNEQFF
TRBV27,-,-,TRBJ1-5,TGTGCCAGCAGTTTAGCAGCCCGCAATCAGCCCCAGCATTTT,CASSLAARNQPQHF
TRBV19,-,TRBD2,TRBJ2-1,TGTGCCAGTAGCGGGAGGGGTGAGCAGTTCTTC,CASSGRGEQFF
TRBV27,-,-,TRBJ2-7,TGTGCCAGCAGTCAACAGGGCTACGAGCAGTACTTC,CASSQQGYEQYF
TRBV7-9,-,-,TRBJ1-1,TGTGCCAGCAGCTTAGAGGAAAATACTGAAGCTTTCTTT,CASSLEENTEAFF
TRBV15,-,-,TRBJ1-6,TGTGCCACCAGCAGAGCGGTCCCGGGGAATTCACCCCTCCACTTT,CATSRAVPGNSPLHF
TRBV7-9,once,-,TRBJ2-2,TGTGCCAGCAGCCCCACTTTCGGGGAGCTGTTTTTT,CASSPTFGELFF
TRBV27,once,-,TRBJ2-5,TGTGCCAGCAGTTTATTGGGGAGTCAAGAGACCCAGTACTTC,CASSLLGSQETQYF
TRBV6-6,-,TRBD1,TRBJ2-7,TGTGCCAGCAGCCGCGAAACCATGGACAGGGTCCACGAGCAGTACTTC,CASSRETMDRVHEQYF
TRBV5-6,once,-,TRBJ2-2,TGTGCCAGCAGCTTGGGCGACACAAACACCGGGGAGCTGTTTTTT,CASSLGDTNTGELFF
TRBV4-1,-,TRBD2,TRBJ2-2,TGCGCCAGCAGCCCCAAGGGTCTAGCGGGCATAGTTGCCGGGGAGCTGTTTTTT,CASSPKGLAGIVAGELFF
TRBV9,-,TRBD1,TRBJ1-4,TGTGCCAGCAGCGCACAAATATCCGGGACAGGGCCTGAAAAACTGTTTTTT,CASSAQISGTGPEKLFF
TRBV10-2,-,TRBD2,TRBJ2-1,TGCGCCAGCAGTGGGTCGGGGGGAGTCTCCTACAATGAGCAGTTCTTC,CASSGSGGVSYNEQFF
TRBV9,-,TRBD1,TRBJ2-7,TGTGCCAGCAGCGTAGGGGCAGGGGGCATGGACGAGCAGTACTTC,CASSVGAGGMDEQYF
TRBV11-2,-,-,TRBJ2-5,TGTGCCAGCAGCTTCACCCTCCTGGAGACCCAGTACTTC,CASSFTLLETQYF
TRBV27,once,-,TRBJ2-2,TGTGCCAGCAGTTTAGATTTGTACACCGGGGAGCTGTTTTTT,CASSLDLYTGELFF
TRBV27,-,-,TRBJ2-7,TGTGCCAGCAGTCCCCTAGGATCGGTTCTGGCCTACGAGCAGTACTTC,CASSPLGSVLAYEQYF
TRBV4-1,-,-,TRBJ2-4,TGCGCCAGCAGCCAAGAGATGAAGGGTGGGAACATTCAGTACTTC,CASSQEMKGGNIQYF
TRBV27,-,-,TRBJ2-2,TGTGCCAGTGAGGGCGACACCGGGGAGCTGTTTTTT,CASEGDTGELFF
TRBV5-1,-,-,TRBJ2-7,TGCGCCAGCAGCTTGGACAGTACCACCTACGAGCAGTACTTC,CASSLDSTTYEQYF
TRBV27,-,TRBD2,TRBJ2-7,TGTGCCAGCAGCCCGGGACTAGCGGGAGGGCCCCTCTACGAGCAGTACTTC,CASSPGLAGGPLYEQYF
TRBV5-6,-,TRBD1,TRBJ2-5,TGTGCCAGCAGCGGACGGACAGGGGCGGTCGAGACCCAGTACTTC,CASSGRTGAVETQYF
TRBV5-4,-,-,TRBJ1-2,TGTGCCAGCAGCCCACTCTCCGGGACGCTCGGCGACTATGGCTACACCTTC,CASSPLSGTLGDYGYTF
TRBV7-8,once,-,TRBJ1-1,TGTGCCAGCAGCTTAGAGGGGGACACTGAAGCTTTCTTT,CASSLEGDTEAFF
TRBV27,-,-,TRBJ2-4,TGTGCCAGCAGTTTAGAAGGGTTCGCCAAAAACATTCAGTACTTC,CASSLEGFAKNIQYF
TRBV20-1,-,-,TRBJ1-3,TGCAGTGCTGAAACAGGAAACACCATATATTTT,CSAETGNTIYF
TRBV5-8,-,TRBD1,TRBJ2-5,TGTGCCAGCAGCCCAACACAGGGGAACCAAGAGACCCAGTACTTC,CASSPTQGNQETQYF
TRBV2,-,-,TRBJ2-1,TGTGCCAGCAGCCTACTGAACAATGAGCAGTTCTTC,CASSLLNNEQFF
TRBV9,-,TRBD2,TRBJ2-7,TGTGCCAGCAGCGAAGGGACTAGCGGGAGTTACGAGCAGTACTTC,CASSEGTSGSYEQYF
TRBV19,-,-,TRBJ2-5,TGTGCCAGTAGTATCCCAGGGAACCAAGAGACCCAGTACTTC,CASSIPGNQETQYF
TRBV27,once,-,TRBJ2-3,TGTGCCAGCAACCAATACTCTAGCACAGATACGCAGTATTTT,CASNQYSSTDTQYF
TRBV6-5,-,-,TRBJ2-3,TGTGCCAGCAGTTCATACCTCACAGATACGCAGTATTTT,CASSSYLTDTQYF
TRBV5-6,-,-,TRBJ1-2,TGTGCCAGCAGCACTGGGGCCAGGTCCTTTGGCTACACCTTC,CASSTGARSFGYTF
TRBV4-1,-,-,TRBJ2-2,TGCGCCAGCAGCCAAGTCGGGGGCGCCAGGACCGGGGAGCTGTTTTTT,CASSQVGGARTGELFF
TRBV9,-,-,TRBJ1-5,TGTGCCAGCAGCTCTAGTGGGAGCAATCAGCCCCAGCATTTT,CASSSSGSNQPQHF
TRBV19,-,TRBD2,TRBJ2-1,TGTGCCAGTAGTATGGGGACTAGCGCCAACTCCTACAATGAGCAGTTCTTC,CASSMGTSANSYNEQFF
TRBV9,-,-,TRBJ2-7,TGTGCCAGCAGCGTAGGGCAGGGTCGCTACGAGCAGTACTTC,CASSVGQGRYEQYF
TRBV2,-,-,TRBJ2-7,TGTGCCAGCAGTGACGGTGGCAGGGGTTGGTACGAGCAGTACTTC,CASSDGGRGWYEQYF
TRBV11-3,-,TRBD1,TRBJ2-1,TGTGCCAGCAGCTTGGATACCGGGACAGGGGCCTACAATGAGCAGTTCTTC,CASSLDTGTGAYNEQFF
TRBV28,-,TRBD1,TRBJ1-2,TGTGCCAGCAGTACTTCCGGGACAGGGAGGAACTATGGCTACACCTTC,CASSTSGTGRNYGYTF
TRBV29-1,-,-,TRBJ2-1,TGCAGCGTTGTTGGGCCAACCGCTCGCTACAATGAGCAGTTCTTC,CSVVGPTARYNEQFF
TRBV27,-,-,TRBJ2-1,TGTGCCAGCAGTTTAGGTAATGAGCAGTTCTTC,CASSLGNEQFF
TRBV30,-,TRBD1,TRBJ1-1,TGTGCCTGGAGTGTGTCGACAGGGCTAACTGAAGCTTTCTTT,CAWSVSTGLTEAFF
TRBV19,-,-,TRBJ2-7,TGTGCCAGTAGTATGGGGTCTCCCTACGAGCAGTACTTC,CASSMGSPYEQYF
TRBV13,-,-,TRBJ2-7,TGTGCCAGCAGCCAACCCGAAAAGGGCTTCGAGCAGTACTTC,CASSQPEKGFEQYF
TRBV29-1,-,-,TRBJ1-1,TGCAGCGTTGACTGGGGGGGCACTGAAGCTTTCTTT,CSVDWGGTEAFF
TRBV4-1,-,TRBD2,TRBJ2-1,TGCGCCAGCAGCCAAGACGCTAGCGGGTACAATGAGCAGTTCTTC,CASSQDASGYNEQFF
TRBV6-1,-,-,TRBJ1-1,TGTGCCAGCACCTCGCCTGACGGGAACACTGAAGCTTTCTTT,CASTSPDGNTEAFF
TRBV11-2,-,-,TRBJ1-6,TGTGCCAGCAGCTTCCTAGGAAGCTCCTATAATTCACCCCTCCACTTT,CASSFLGSSYNSPLHF